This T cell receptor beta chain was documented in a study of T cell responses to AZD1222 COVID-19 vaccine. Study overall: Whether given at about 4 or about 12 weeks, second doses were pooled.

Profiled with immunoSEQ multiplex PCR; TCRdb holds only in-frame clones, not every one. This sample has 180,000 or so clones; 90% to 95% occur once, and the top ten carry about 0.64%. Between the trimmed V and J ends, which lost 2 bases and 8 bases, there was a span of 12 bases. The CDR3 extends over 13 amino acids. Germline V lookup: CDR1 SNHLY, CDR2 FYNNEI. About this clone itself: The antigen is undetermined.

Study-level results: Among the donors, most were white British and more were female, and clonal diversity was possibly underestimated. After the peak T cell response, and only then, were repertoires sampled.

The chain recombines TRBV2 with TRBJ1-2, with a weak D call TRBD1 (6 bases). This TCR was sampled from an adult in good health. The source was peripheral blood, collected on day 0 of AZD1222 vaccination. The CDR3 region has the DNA TGTGCCAGCAGTGAACTCAGGGGTGGAGGCTACACCTTC. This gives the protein CASSELRGGGYTF.